The 9 T cell receptor beta chains in this list originate from one sample, sequenced in a study of T cells in localized non-small cell lung cancer. Sequencing was performed with immunoSEQ multiplex PCR; in TCRdb, only in-frame clones are kept and a portion is missing. The sample consists of about 26,000 clones, approximately 78% of them appearing once. Material: peripheral blood, obtained before any cancer treatment. Receptors were obtained from a woman aged 35-70 years with stage I lung adenocarcinoma.

The DNA for the CDR3 is TGTGCCAGCAGCTTAGGAGGGGGGTTGGGAACTGAAGCTTTCTTT. Protein sequence: CASSLGGGLGTEAFF. J is TRBJ1-1 and V is TRBV7-2; D perhaps matches TRBD1 (6 bases). There are 15 residues in the CDR3. The germline V gene has CDR1 SGHTA and CDR2 FQGNSA. V lost 1 base to trimming and J lost 5 bases, with 14 bases between them.

This clone has just one count. The J gene is TRBJ2-1, the V gene TRBV9; the D is unclear. Deletions cut 1 base from V and 5 bases from J, with 19 bases between. From germline, CDR1 is SGDLS and CDR2 YYNGEE. The CDR3 is 17 amino acids. CDR3 in DNA: TGTGCCAGCAGCGTATCCCGTATGGGCAGCAGAGACAATGAGCAGTTCTTC. The encoded protein is CASSVSRMGSRDNEQFF.

The chain uses TRBV30 and TRBJ1-6, with a weak D call TRBD1 (5 bases). V lost 3 bases and J lost 6, with 9 bases in between. Germline lookup yields CDR1 GTSNPN and CDR2 SVGIG (reference sequence). The CDR3 is 13 residues long. The CDR3 spells CAWRGVSNSPLHF. The CDR3 region has the DNA TGTGCCTGGAGGGGGGTCTCTAATTCACCCCTCCACTTT.

The genes are TRBV19 and TRBJ1-2, with 7 bases matching TRBD1. CDR1 LNHDA and CDR2 SQIVND come from the germline V gene (reference sequence). This CDR3 has 15 residues. J was trimmed by 5 bases and V by 5 bases; bases with no gene match: 11. For the CDR3, the DNA is TGTGCCAGTAGTCAACTTGGACAGGCATTATATGGCTACACCTTC. Translation gives CASSQLGQALYGYTF. Full variable domain (rest looked up from reference TRBV19 and TRBJ1-2): DGGITQSPKYLFRKEGQNVTLSCEQNLNHDAMYWYRQDPGQGLRLIYYSQIVNDFQKGDIAEGYSVSREKKESFPLTVTSAQKNPTAFYLCASSQLGQALYGYTFGSGTRLTVV.

The V call is TRBV27, the J call TRBJ1-6; D may be TRBD1 (6 bases). The CDR3 has 14 residues. Trimming stripped 6 bases from V and 6 bases from J, with 12 bases between. CDR1 and CDR2 (germline): MNHEY, SMNVEV (reference sequence). The CDR3 bases are TGTGCCAGCAGGGGGACACAGGCTAATTCACCCCTCCACTTT. It specifies CASRGTQANSPLHF.

This clone was seen more than once but under ten times. The chain joins TRBV5-1 to TRBJ2-7; possibly TRBD1 for D (8 bases). Between the trimmed V and J ends, which lost 0 bases and 6 bases, there was a span of 13 bases. The CDR3 length is 14 residues. From germline, CDR1 is SGHRS and CDR2 YFSETQ. The CDR3 DNA is TGCGCCAGCAGCTTGGACAGGGGGGGCCTCGAGCAGTACTTC. It yields the protein CASSLDRGGLEQYF.

This chain links TRBV7-9 with TRBJ1-1; D not certain. V was cut by 5 bases and J by 6 bases, with 25 bases left in between. The CDR3 extends over 17 amino acids. Germline V lookup: CDR1 SEHNR, CDR2 FQNEAQ (reference sequence). CDR3 loop: CASSAERGGVGLSEAFF. In nucleotides, the CDR3 is TGTGCCAGCAGCGCCGAGCGTGGTGGGGTTGGGCTCTCTGAAGCTTTCTTT. The complete variable domain, with remaining parts taken from reference TRBV7-9 and TRBJ1-1, reads DTGVSQNPRHKITKRGQNVTFRCDPISEHNRLYWYRQTLGQGPEFLTYFQNEAQLEKSRLLSDRFSAERPKGSFSTLEIQRTEQGDSAMYLCASSAERGGVGLSEAFFGQGTRLTVV.

This chain links TRBV9 with TRBJ1-2, with D perhaps TRBD1 (6 bases). Germline CDR1 SGDLS, CDR2 YYNGEE. The CDR3 loop spans 15 amino acids. The V end lost 4 bases, the J end lost 0 bases, and 13 bases lay between the germline ends. CDR3: CASSIDDRPNYGYTF. DNA of the CDR3: TGTGCCAGCAGCATCGACGACAGGCCTAACTATGGCTACACCTTC.

The chain carries TRBV6-5 and TRBJ2-1; maybe TRBD2 (6 bases). This CDR3 has 15 residues. Trimming removed 6 bases at V and 1 base at J, with 13 bases between. Germline V gene sequence: CDR1 MNHEY, CDR2 SVGAGI. CDR3 coding DNA: TGTGCCAGCAGCGGAGGGAAAAGGTCCTACAATGAGCAGTTCTTC. Translated: CASSGGKRSYNEQFF.